This record covers a single T cell receptor (beta chain). As yet, its antigen is unknown. The PCR made use of 60 Vbeta and 13 Jbeta primers. Profiled with immunoSEQ multiplex PCR; TCRdb holds only in-frame clones, not every one. The sample holds nearly 200,000 clones. The data originate from a study of cytomegalovirus exposure and HLA in healthy donors. Across the study: An earlier analysis found roughly 100 million unique TCR beta sequences from around 180 million T cells.

Study-wide results and caveats: CMV antigen specificity was confirmed in vitro for a few CMV-associated chains. A later analysis, which compared TCR beta chains of equal frequency, found the HLA-associated ones more clonally expanded.

CDR1 and CDR2 (germline): PRHDT, FYEKMQ (reference sequence). Losses at the gene ends were 5 bases for V and 5 bases for J; bases not matched to a gene: 12. The CDR3 has 17 amino acids. The sequence derives from a boy younger than 18 in good health and CMV-seronegative. The chain uses TRBV13 and TRBJ2-3; 11 bases are a match to TRBD2. The sample taken for sequencing was PBMCs. As DNA, the CDR3 is TGTGCCAGCAGCCCGGTTAGCGGGGGGGCCGTAGAAGATACGCAGTATTTT. Translating it yields CASSPVSGGAVEDTQYF.